This entry is about one TCR beta chain. Its matching antigen is unknown. Assay used: immunoSEQ multiplex PCR; TCRdb lists only in-frame clones, some missing. The table shows about 39,000 clones, with 92% occurring only once. This entry is derived from a study of lymphopenia after photon versus proton radiotherapy. The CDR3 has 15 amino acids. The ends were cut back, 5 bases at V and 3 bases at J, with 14 bases in the middle. Germline V gene sequence: CDR1 SGHRS, CDR2 YFSETQ. Study-wide points: Post-nadir diversity loss with photons came from oligoclonal expansion, particularly CD8+ Temra cells. Survival link was tested only in deceased patients; proton benefit remains a possibility.

This specimen was peripheral blood, taken from a patient treated with photon-based radiotherapy. This TCR came from a man aged 60 to 75 with cholangiocarcinoma. The rearrangement links TRBV5-1 to TRBJ2-2, with D possibly being TRBD1 (6 bases). CDR3 amino acids: CASSSLGADTGELFF. The CDR3 bases are TGCGCCAGCAGTTCCCTGGGGGCCGACACCGGGGAGCTGTTTTTT.